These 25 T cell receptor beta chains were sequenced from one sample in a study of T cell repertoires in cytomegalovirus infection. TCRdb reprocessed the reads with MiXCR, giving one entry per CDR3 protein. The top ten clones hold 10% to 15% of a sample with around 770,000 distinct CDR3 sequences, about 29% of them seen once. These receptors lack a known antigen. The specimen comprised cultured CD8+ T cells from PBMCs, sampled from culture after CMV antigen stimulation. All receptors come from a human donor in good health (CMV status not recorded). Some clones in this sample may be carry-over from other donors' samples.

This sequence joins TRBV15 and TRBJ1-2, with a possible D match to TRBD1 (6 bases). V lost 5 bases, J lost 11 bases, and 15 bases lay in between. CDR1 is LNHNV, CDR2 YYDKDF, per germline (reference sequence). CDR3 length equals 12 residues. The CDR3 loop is CATSGSYREYTF. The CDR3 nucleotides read TGTGCCACCAGCGGATCTTACAGGGAATACACCTTC.

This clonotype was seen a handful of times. CDR3 DNA sequence: TGTGCCAGCAGTGAACGTCCGCATCCAGGGCAGTACTTC. Protein sequence: CASSERPHPGQYF. The genes are TRBV6-2 or TRBV6-3 and TRBJ2-7; D is ambiguous. V lost 5 bases, J lost 9 bases, and 17 bases lay in between. The CDR3 length is 13 residues. Germline V gene lookup returns CDR1 MNHEY and CDR2 SVGEGT.

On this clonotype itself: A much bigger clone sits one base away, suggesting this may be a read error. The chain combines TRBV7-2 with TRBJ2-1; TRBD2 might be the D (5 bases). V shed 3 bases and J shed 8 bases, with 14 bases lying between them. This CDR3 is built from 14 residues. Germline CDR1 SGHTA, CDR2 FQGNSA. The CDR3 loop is CASSFAGVYDEQFF. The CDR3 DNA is TGTGCCAGCAGCTTTGCCGGGGTTTACGATGAGCAGTTCTTC. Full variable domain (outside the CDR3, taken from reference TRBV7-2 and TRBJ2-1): GAGVSQSPSNKVTEKGKDVELRCDPISGHTALYWYRQSLGQGLEFLIYFQGNSAPDKSGLPSDRFSAERTGGSVSTLTIQRTQQEDSAVYLCASSFAGVYDEQFFGPGTRLTVL.

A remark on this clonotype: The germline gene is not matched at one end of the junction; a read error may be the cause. CDR3 residues: CASSPGLRKSSCNSPLHF. The CDR3 DNA reads TGTGCCAGCAGCCCAGGGCTCAGGAAAAGCTCCTGTAATTCACCCCTCCACTTT. The V call is TRBV7-6, the J call TRBJ1-6; weak D call: TRBD1 (5 bases). The CDR3 spans 18 residues. Germline loops: CDR1 SGHVS, CDR2 FNYEAQ.

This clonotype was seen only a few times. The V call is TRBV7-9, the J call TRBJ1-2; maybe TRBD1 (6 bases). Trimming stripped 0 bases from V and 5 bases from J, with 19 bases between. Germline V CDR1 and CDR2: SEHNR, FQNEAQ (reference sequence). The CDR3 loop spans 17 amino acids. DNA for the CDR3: TGTGCCAGCAGCTTAGCGCGGGCAGGGGCCCGACGATATGGCTACACCTTC. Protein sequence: CASSLARAGARRYGYTF. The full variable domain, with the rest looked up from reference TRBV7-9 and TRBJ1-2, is DTGVSQNPRHKITKRGQNVTFRCDPISEHNRLYWYRQTLGQGPEFLTYFQNEAQLEKSRLLSDRFSAERPKGSFSTLEIQRTEQGDSAMYLCASSLARAGARRYGYTFGSGTRLTVV.

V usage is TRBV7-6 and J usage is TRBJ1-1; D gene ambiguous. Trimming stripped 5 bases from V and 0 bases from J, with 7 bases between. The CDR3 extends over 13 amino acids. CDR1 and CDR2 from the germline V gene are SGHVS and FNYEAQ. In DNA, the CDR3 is TGTGCCAGCAGCCACAATATGAACACTGAAGCTTTCTTT. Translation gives CASSHNMNTEAFF.

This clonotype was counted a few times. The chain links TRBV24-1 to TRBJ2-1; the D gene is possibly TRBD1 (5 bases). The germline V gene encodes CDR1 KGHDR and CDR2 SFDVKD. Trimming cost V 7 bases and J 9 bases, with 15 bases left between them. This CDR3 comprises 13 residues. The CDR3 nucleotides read TGTGCCACCAGCGCAGGGAATTACCGTGAGCAGTTCTTC. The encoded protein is CATSAGNYREQFF.

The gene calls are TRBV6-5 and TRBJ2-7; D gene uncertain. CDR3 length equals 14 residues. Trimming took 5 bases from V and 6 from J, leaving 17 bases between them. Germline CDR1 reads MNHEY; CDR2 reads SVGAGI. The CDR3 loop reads CASSPSDLWGEQYF. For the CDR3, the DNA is TGTGCCAGCAGTCCTTCGGACCTTTGGGGCGAGCAGTACTTC.

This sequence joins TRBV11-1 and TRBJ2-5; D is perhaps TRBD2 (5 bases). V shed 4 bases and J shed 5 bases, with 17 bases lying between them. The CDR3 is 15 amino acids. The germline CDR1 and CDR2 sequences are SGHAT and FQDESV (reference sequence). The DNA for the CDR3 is TGTGCCAGCAGCTCGGCCGGGATAGGTGCGGAGACCCAGTACTTC. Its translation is CASSSAGIGAETQYF. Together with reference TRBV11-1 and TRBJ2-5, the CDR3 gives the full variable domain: EAEVAQSPRYKITEKSQAVAFWCDPISGHATLYWYRQILGQGPELLVQFQDESVVDDSQLPKDRFSAERLKGVDSTLKIQPAELGDSAMYLCASSSAGIGAETQYFGPGTRLLVL.

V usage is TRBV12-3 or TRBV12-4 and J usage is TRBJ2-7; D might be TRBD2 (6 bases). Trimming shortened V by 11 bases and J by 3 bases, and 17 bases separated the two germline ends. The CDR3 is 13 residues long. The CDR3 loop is CACRRAGHYEQYF. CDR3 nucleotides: TGTGCCTGTCGGAGAGCGGGCCACTACGAGCAGTACTTC.

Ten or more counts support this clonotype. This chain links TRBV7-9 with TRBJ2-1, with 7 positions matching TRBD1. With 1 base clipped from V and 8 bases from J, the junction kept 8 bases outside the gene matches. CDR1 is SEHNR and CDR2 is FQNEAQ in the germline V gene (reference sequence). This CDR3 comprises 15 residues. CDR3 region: CASSLVDRARDEQFF. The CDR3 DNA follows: TGTGCCAGCAGCTTAGTAGACAGGGCTAGGGATGAGCAGTTCTTC.

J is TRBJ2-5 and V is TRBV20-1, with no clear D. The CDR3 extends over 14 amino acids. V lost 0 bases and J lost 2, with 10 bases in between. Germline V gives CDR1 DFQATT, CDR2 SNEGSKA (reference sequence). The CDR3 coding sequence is TGCAGTGCTAGAGATTTGGGGTATCAAGAGACCCAGTACTTC. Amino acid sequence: CSARDLGYQETQYF.

The DNA for the CDR3 is TGTGCCAGCAGTTACTCGGACAGGAATGAGCAGTTCTTC. It encodes CASSYSDRNEQFF. The gene calls are TRBV6-8 and TRBJ2-1; TRBD1 agrees at 7 bases. J was trimmed by 7 bases and V by 0 bases; bases with no gene match: 0. The length of the CDR3 is 13 residues. Looked up from germline, CDR1 is MNHGY and CDR2 is SAAAGT.

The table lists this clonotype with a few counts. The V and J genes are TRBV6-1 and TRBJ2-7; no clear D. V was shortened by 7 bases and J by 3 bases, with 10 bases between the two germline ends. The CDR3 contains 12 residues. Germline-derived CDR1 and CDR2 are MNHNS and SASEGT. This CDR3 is CASTSRSYEQYV. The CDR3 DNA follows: TGTGCCAGCACATCTCGGAGCTACGAGCAGTACGTC.

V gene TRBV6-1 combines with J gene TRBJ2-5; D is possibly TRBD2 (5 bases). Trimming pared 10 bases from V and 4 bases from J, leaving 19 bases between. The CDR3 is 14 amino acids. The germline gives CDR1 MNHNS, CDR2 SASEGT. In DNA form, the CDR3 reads TGTGCCACCACAACGGGAAGGGCAGGAGAGACCCAGTACTTC. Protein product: CATTTGRAGETQYF.

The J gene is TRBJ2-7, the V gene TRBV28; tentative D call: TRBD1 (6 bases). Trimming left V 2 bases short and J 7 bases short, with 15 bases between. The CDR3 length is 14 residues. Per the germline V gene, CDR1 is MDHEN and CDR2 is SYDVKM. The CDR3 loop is CASSLMKGVGEQYV. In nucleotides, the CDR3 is TGTGCCAGCAGTTTAATGAAGGGGGTAGGTGAGCAGTACGTC.

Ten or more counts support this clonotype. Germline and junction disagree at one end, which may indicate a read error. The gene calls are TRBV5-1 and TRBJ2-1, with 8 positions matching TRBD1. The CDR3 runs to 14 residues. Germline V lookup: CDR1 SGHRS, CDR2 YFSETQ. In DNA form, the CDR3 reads TGTGCCAGCAGCTTAGGGCAGGGGGCTAATGAGCAGTTCTTC. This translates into CASSLGQGANEQFF.

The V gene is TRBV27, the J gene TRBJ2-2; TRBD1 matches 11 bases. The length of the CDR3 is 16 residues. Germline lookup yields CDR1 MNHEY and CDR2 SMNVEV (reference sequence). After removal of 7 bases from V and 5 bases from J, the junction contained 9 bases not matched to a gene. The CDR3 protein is CASIMDRGLYTGELFF. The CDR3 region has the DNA TGTGCCAGCATTATGGACAGGGGGCTATATACCGGGGAGCTGTTTTTT.

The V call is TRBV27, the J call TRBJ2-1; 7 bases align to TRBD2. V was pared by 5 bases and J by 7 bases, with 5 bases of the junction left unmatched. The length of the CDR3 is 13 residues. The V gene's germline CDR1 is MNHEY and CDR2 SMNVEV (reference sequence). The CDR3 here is CASSRGDWNEQFF. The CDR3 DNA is TGTGCCAGCAGTCGGGGGGACTGGAATGAGCAGTTCTTC.

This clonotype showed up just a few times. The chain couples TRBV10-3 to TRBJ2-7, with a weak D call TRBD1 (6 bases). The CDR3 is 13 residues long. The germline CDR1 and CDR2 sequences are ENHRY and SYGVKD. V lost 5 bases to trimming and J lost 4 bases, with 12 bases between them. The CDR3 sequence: CAISLDRNYEQYF. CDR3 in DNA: TGTGCCATCAGTCTCGACAGGAATTACGAGCAGTACTTC.

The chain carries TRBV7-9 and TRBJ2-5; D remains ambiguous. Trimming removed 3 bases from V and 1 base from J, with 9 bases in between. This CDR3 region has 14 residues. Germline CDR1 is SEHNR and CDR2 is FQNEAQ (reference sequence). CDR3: CASSFGYSQETQYF. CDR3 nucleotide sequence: TGTGCCAGCAGCTTCGGGTACAGCCAAGAGACCCAGTACTTC.

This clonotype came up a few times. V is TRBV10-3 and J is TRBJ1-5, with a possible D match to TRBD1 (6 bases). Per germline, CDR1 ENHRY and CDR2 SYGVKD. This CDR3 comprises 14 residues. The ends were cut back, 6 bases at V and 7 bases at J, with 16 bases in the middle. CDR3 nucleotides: TGTGCCATCAGCGAGACAGGACTTGGACAGCCCCAGCATTTT. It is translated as CAISETGLGQPQHF.

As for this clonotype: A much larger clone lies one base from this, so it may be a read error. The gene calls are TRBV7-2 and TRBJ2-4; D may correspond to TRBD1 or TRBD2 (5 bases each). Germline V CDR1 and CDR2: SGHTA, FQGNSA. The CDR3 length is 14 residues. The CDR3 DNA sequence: TGTGCCAGCAGCTTAGTCGGGACCAAAAACATTCACTACTTC. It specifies CASSLVGTKNIHYF.

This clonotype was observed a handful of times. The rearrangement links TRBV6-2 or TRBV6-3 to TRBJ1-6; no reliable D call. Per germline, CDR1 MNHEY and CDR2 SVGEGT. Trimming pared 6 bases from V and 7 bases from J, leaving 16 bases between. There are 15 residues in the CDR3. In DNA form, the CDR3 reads TGTGCCAGCAGCCCTGAAGGACGGTTCAATTCACCCCTCCACTTT. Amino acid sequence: CASSPEGRFNSPLHF.

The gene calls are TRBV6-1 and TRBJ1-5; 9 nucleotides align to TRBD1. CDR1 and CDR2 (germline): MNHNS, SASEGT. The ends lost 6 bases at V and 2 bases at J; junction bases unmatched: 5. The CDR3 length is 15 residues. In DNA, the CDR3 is TGTGCCAGCAGATTAACAGGGGGCGGCAATCAGCCCCAGCATTTT. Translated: CASRLTGGGNQPQHF.